This TCR beta chain was identified in a study of blood T cell repertoires in COVID-19. Study overall: Acute and convalescent COVID-19 specimens originated in the United States, Italy and Spain.

From germline, CDR1 is MDHEN and CDR2 SYDVKM. V lost 6 bases, J lost 6 bases, and 6 bases stayed unmatched. The CDR3 contains 14 residues. Sequenced by immunoSEQ multiplex PCR; TCRdb stores in-frame clones only, minus some. The repertoire holds fewer than 200,000 clones, with about 85% as singletons. Input material: peripheral blood. This receptor was taken from a man in his fifties or sixties with active or convalescent COVID-19. This chain connects TRBV28 to TRBJ2-7; 12 bases line up with TRBD2. In nucleotides, the CDR3 is TGTGCCAGCAGGCGGACTAGCGGGGTTTCCGAGCAGTACTTC. Translation: CASRRTSGVSEQYF.